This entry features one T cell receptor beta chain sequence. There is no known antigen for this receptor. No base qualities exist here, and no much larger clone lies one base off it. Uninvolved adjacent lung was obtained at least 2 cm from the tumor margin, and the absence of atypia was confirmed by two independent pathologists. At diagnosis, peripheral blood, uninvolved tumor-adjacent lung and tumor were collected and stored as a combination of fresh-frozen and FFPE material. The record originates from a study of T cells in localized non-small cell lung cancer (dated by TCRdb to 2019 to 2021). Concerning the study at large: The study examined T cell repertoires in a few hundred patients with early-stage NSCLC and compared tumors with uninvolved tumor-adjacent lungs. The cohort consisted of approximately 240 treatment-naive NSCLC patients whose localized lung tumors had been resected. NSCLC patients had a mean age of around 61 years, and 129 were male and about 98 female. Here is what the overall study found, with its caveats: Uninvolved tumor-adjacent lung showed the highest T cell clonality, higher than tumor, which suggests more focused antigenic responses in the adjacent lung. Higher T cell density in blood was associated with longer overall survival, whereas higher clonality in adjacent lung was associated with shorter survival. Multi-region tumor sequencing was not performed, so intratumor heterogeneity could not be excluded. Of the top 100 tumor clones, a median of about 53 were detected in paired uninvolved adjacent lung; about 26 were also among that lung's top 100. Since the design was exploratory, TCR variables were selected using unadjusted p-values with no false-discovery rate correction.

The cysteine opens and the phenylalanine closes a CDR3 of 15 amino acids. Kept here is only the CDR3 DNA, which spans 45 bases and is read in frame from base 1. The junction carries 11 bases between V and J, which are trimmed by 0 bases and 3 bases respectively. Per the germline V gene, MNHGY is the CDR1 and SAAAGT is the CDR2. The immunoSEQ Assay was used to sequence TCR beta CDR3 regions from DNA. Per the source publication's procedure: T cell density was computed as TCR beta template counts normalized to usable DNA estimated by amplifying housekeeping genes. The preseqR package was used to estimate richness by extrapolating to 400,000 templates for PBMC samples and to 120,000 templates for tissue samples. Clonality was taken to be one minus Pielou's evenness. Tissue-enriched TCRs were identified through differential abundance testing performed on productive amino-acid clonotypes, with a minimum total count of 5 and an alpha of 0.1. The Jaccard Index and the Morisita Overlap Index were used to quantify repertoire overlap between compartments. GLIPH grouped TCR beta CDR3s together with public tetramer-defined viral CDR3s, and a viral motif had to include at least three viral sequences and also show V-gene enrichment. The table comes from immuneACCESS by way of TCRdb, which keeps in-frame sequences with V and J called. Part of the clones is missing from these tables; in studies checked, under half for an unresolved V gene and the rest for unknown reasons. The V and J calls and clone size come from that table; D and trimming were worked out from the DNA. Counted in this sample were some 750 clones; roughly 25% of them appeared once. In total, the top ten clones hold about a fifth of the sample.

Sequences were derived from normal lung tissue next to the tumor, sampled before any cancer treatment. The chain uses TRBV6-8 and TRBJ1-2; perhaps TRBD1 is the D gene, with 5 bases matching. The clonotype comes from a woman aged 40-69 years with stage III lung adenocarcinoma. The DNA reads TGTGCCAGCAGTTACTCGCCGGGGGTTGACTATGGCTACACCTTC. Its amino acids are CASSYSPGVDYGYTF.